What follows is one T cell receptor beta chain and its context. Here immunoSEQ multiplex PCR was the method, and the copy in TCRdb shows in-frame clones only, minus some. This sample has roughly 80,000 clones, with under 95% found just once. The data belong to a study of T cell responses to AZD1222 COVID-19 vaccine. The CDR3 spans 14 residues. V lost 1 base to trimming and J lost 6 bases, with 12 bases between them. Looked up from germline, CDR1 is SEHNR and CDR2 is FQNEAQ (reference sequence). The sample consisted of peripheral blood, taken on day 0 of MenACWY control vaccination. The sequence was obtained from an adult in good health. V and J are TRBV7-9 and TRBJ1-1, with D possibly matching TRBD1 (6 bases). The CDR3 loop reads CASSLGGRQAEAFF. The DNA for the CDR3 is TGTGCCAGCAGCTTAGGGGGGCGTCAGGCTGAAGCTTTCTTT.